The 32 T cell receptor beta chains below were found in one sample sequenced in a study of blood T cell repertoires in COVID-19. Using immunoSEQ multiplex PCR, the repertoire was profiled, and TCRdb retains in-frame clones only, with some absent. Of 95,000 to 150,000 clones listed, around 81% are singletons. The sequencing input was peripheral blood. The receptors here all came from a man younger than 40 with COVID-19, enrolled during active disease.

V usage is TRBV5-6 and J usage is TRBJ2-7, with D perhaps matching TRBD1 (6 bases). This CDR3 has 13 residues. Trimming left V 1 base short and J 5 bases short, with 10 bases between. Germline loops: CDR1 SGHDT, CDR2 YYEEEE. The CDR3 nucleotides read TGTGCCAGCAGCTTGATCCAGGGGCACGAGCAGTACTTC. Amino acids: CASSLIQGHEQYF.

V is TRBV7-8 and J is TRBJ1-2, with D possibly being TRBD1 (5 bases). In germline, CDR1 is SGHVS, CDR2 FQNEAQ. This CDR3 spans 14 amino acids. With 1 base removed from V and 3 bases from J, the gap between germline ends came to 9 bases. The CDR3 sequence is CASSLVRADYGYTF. In DNA, the CDR3 is TGTGCCAGCAGCTTAGTCAGGGCCGACTATGGCTACACCTTC.

This clone showed up just a few times. Within the sample, other DNA sequences also encode this same CDR3. The chain couples TRBV5-1 to TRBJ1-5, with D unresolved. The germline V gene encodes CDR1 SGHRS and CDR2 YFSETQ. This CDR3 region has 14 residues. The germline V and J ends were trimmed by 0 bases and 2 bases, with 6 bases remaining between them. CDR3 region: CASSLGAGNQPQHF. CDR3 bases: TGCGCCAGCAGCTTGGGGGCCGGCAATCAGCCCCAGCATTTT.

The chain recombines TRBV29-1 with TRBJ1-1; D might be TRBD1 (5 bases). Germline V lookup: CDR1 SQVTM, CDR2 ANQGSEA. This CDR3 has 13 residues. The CDR3 protein is CSTEMDTNTEAFF. CDR3 bases: TGCAGTACGGAGATGGACACCAACACTGAAGCTTTCTTT. The whole variable domain, filled in from reference TRBV29-1 and TRBJ1-1, reads SAVISQKPSRDICQRGTSLTIQCQVDSQVTMMFWYRQQPGQSLTLIATANQGSEATYESGFVIDKFPISRPNLTFSTLTVSNMSPEDSSIYLCSTEMDTNTEAFFGQGTRLTVV.

The chain has TRBV29-1 and TRBJ1-2; D is ambiguous. The germline gives CDR1 SQVTM, CDR2 ANQGSEA. The V and J ends lost 7 bases and 8 bases respectively, with 11 bases between them. The CDR3 covers 10 residues. CDR3 region: CSAGVEGYTF. CDR3 coding DNA: TGCAGCGCCGGGGTTGAGGGCTACACCTTC.

The chain recombines TRBV7-2 with TRBJ1-4, with 8 bases that match TRBD1. CDR1 and CDR2 (germline): SGHTA, FQGNSA. CDR3 length: 15 residues. The J segment lost 12 bases and the V segment lost 4 bases, leaving 13 bases of the junction unmatched. CDR3 in amino acids: CASSSRTGSGVELFF. CDR3 nucleotides: TGTGCCAGCAGCTCGCGGACAGGGTCAGGGGTAGAACTGTTTTTT.

This sequence joins TRBV19 and TRBJ2-7, with 7 positions matching TRBD1. Germline V gene sequence: CDR1 LNHDA, CDR2 SQIVND (reference sequence). Trimming took 3 bases from V and 0 from J; bases not matched to a gene: 11. CDR3 size: 17 residues. The CDR3 region is CASSMRPGQRSSYEQYF. The DNA of the CDR3 is TGTGCCAGTAGTATGCGGCCGGGACAGAGGAGCTCCTACGAGCAGTACTTC.

This clone was observed a single time. The gene calls are TRBV11-2 and TRBJ2-7; possibly TRBD1 for D (5 bases). V was cut by 3 bases and J by 4 bases, with 16 bases left in between. CDR3 size: 15 residues. Germline V CDR1 and CDR2: SGHAT, FQNNGV. DNA for the CDR3: TGTGCCAGCAGCTTCATCGGGCAGGGCAGGTACGAGCAGTACTTC. It specifies CASSFIGQGRYEQYF.

This clone was detected a few times. This sequence joins TRBV28 and TRBJ1-1; D not certain. The V gene's germline CDR1 is MDHEN and CDR2 SYDVKM. Trimming removed 1 base from V and 1 base from J, with 10 bases in between. The CDR3 has 15 residues. In DNA form, the CDR3 reads TGTGCCAGCAGTTTATCCCAGTACCGGAACACTGAAGCTTTCTTT. This gives the protein CASSLSQYRNTEAFF.

This chain joins TRBV11-3 and TRBJ2-7; no clear D gene. Germline values: CDR1 SGHNT, CDR2 YENEEA. Trimming pared 1 base from V and 3 bases from J, leaving 4 bases between. This CDR3 contains 12 residues. Written as DNA, the CDR3 is TGTGCCAGCAGCTTAGTCAGCTACGAGCAGTACTTC. It yields the protein CASSLVSYEQYF.

The chain employs TRBV28 and TRBJ1-1; a weak D match, TRBD1 (5 bases). V lost 2 bases to trimming and J lost 0 bases, with 7 bases between them. Germline assignment: CDR1 MDHEN and CDR2 SYDVKM. The CDR3 totals 14 residues. The CDR3 DNA reads TGTGCCAGCAGTTTAGGGGCGATGAACACTGAAGCTTTCTTT. Translated: CASSLGAMNTEAFF. Variable domain in full (rest from reference TRBV28 and TRBJ1-1): DVKVTQSSRYLVKRTGEKVFLECVQDMDHENMFWYRQDPGLGLRLIYFSYDVKMKEKGDIPEGYSVSREKKERFSLILESASTNQTSMYLCASSLGAMNTEAFFGQGTRLTVV.

The sample holds a few counts of this clone. This chain joins TRBV5-4 and TRBJ2-1; 9 positions agree with TRBD2. Germline V gene sequence: CDR1 SGHNT, CDR2 YYREEE (reference sequence). The CDR3 runs to 15 residues. Losses at the gene ends were 5 bases for V and 7 bases for J; bases not matched to a gene: 10. Written as DNA, the CDR3 is TGTGCCAGCAGACCTGGGACTAGCAGAAAGAATGAGCAGTTCTTC. This codes for CASRPGTSRKNEQFF.

The chain employs TRBV24-1 and TRBJ1-1; D is unresolved. The length of the CDR3 is 14 residues. V lost 5 bases to trimming and J lost 0 bases, with 9 bases between them. Germline CDR1 is KGHDR and CDR2 is SFDVKD. CDR3 region: CATSGYMLNTEAFF. The CDR3 DNA is TGTGCCACCAGTGGGTACATGCTGAACACTGAAGCTTTCTTT.

This clone was found a few times. The chain joins TRBV3-1 (or the pseudogene TRBV3-2) to TRBJ2-3, with a weak D call TRBD2 (6 bases). Trimming took 0 bases from V and 0 from J, leaving 10 bases between them. The CDR3 contains 16 residues. CDR1 is LGHDT, CDR2 YNNKEL, per germline (reference sequence). The CDR3 region is CASSQDQEGSTDTQYF. The CDR3 nucleotides read TGTGCCAGCAGCCAAGATCAGGAGGGGAGCACAGATACGCAGTATTTT.

This sequence joins TRBV30 and TRBJ2-4; 7 nucleotides line up with TRBD1. CDR1 and CDR2 (germline): GTSNPN, SVGIG (reference sequence). J was trimmed by 1 base and V by 7 bases; bases with no gene match: 7. The CDR3 is 14 residues long. The CDR3 nucleotides are TGTGCCTCGGACAGGATGGGGGCCAAAAACATTCAGTACTTC. It is translated as CASDRMGAKNIQYF.

J is TRBJ2-2 and V is TRBV7-9; 9 bases line up with TRBD1. The V gene end was trimmed by 5 bases and the J gene end by 5 bases; junction bases not matched to a gene: 6. Germline CDR1 SEHNR, CDR2 FQNEAQ (reference sequence). This CDR3 contains 15 residues. CDR3 nucleotide sequence: TGTGCCAGCAGCCCCCGGGACAGGGAGACCGGGGAGCTGTTTTTT. The encoded protein is CASSPRDRETGELFF.

The chain carries TRBV5-1 and TRBJ1-2, with TRBD1 identical over 7 bases. This CDR3 is built from 14 residues. CDR1 is SGHRS and CDR2 is YFSETQ in the germline V gene. Trimming took 8 bases from V and 5 from J; bases not matched to a gene: 12. CDR3 sequence reads: CASNRQGVGYGYTF. CDR3 sequence (DNA): TGCGCCAGTAACCGACAGGGCGTAGGGTATGGCTACACCTTC.

The gene calls are TRBV5-3 and TRBJ2-7; 11 nucleotides match TRBD2. TRBV5-3 is identified as an open reading frame with a role that is uncertain. The V and J ends lost 2 bases and 5 bases, in that order; junction bases with no gene match: 9. This CDR3 spans 16 amino acids. The CDR3 spells CARSFTSGSWPDEQYF. CDR3 nucleotide sequence: TGTGCCAGAAGCTTCACTAGCGGGAGCTGGCCTGACGAGCAGTACTTC.

This clone was recorded a few times. V gene TRBV5-4 combines with J gene TRBJ2-1; perhaps TRBD2 as D (8 bases). CDR3 length equals 16 residues. Trimming cost V 3 bases and J 0 bases, with 13 bases left between them. Germline V gene sequence: CDR1 SGHNT, CDR2 YYREEE (reference sequence). The chain's CDR3 is CASSWDSGSSYNEQFF. The CDR3 region has the DNA TGTGCCAGCAGCTGGGACAGCGGGAGCTCCTACAATGAGCAGTTCTTC.

J is TRBJ2-1 and V is TRBV3-1 (or the pseudogene TRBV3-2); tentative D call: TRBD2 (5 bases). Trimming shortened V by 2 bases and J by 7 bases, and 12 bases separated the two germline ends. The germline V gene has CDR1 LGHDT and CDR2 YNNKEL (reference sequence). CDR3 length: 14 residues. The CDR3 DNA reads as TGTGCCAGCAGCCAATCGAGGGCCGGGAATGAGCAGTTCTTC. Its protein product is CASSQSRAGNEQFF.

The genes are TRBV12-3 or TRBV12-4 and TRBJ2-7; no definite D call. V lost 3 bases and J 6 bases, leaving 9 bases between the germline ends. The CDR3 totals 12 residues. The CDR3 DNA reads TGTGCCAGCAGTTTTTCGGGTCTCGAGCAGTACTTC. This sequence encodes CASSFSGLEQYF.

The chain is built from TRBV11-3 and TRBJ1-5; tentative D call: TRBD1 (5 bases). This CDR3 contains 12 residues. Per germline, CDR1 SGHNT and CDR2 YENEEA. V dropped 4 bases and J dropped 7 bases, with 8 bases sitting between them. The CDR3: CASSSGGQPQHF. In nucleotides, the CDR3 is TGTGCCAGCAGCTCGGGGGGGCAGCCCCAGCATTTT.

The chain is built from TRBV7-9 and TRBJ1-1; 11 bases match TRBD1. The CDR3 runs 18 residues. V was pared by 6 bases and J by 3 bases, with 15 bases of the junction left unmatched. Looked up from germline, CDR1 is SEHNR and CDR2 is FQNEAQ (reference sequence). For the CDR3, the DNA is TGTGCCAGCAGGCCCATAAGGTGGGACAGGGGGAACTACACTGAAGCTTTCTTT. Translating it yields CASRPIRWDRGNYTEAFF.

The CDR3 reads CASSAHWTGAGLSGYTF. Written as DNA, the CDR3 is TGTGCCAGCAGTGCGCATTGGACAGGGGCGGGATTAAGTGGCTACACCTTC. The rearrangement joins TRBV7-9 to TRBJ1-2, with 9 bases that match TRBD1. V was pared by 6 bases and J by 7 bases, with 18 bases of the junction left unmatched. CDR3 length equals 17 residues. CDR1 and CDR2 (germline): SEHNR, FQNEAQ (reference sequence). Based on the CDR3 plus reference TRBV7-9 and TRBJ1-2, the full variable domain is DTGVSQNPRHKITKRGQNVTFRCDPISEHNRLYWYRQTLGQGPEFLTYFQNEAQLEKSRLLSDRFSAERPKGSFSTLEIQRTEQGDSAMYLCASSAHWTGAGLSGYTFGSGTRLTVV.

The V call is TRBV21-1, the J call TRBJ1-2; TRBD1 was called by the table and not checked on the DNA. TRBV21-1 is labeled a pseudogene. This CDR3 is built from 19 residues. Here the CDR3 reads CASTFPRTGPHPHVYGYTF. The CDR3 DNA reads TGTGCCAGCACCTTCCCCCGAACAGGCCCCCATCCCCACGTCTATGGCTACACCTTC.

The chain recombines TRBV28 with TRBJ2-7, with no clear D. The CDR3 covers 13 residues. The V end lost 7 bases, the J end lost 7 bases, and 17 bases lay between the germline ends. CDR1 MDHEN and CDR2 SYDVKM come from the germline V gene. The CDR3 protein is CASITARVGEQYF. CDR3 in DNA: TGTGCCAGCATCACCGCTCGGGTCGGGGAGCAGTACTTC.

The V call is TRBV2, the J call TRBJ1-5; maybe TRBD1 (5 bases). Trimming cost V 6 bases and J 2 bases, with 17 bases left between them. The germline V gene encodes CDR1 SNHLY and CDR2 FYNNEI. The CDR3 covers 16 residues. CDR3 protein: CASRADTGRGNQPQHF. CDR3 DNA sequence: TGTGCCAGCAGGGCGGACACAGGACGGGGCAATCAGCCCCAGCATTTT.

CDR3 amino acids: CASSFRGSGNTIYF. The CDR3 bases are TGTGCCAGCAGTTTTCGGGGCTCTGGAAACACCATATATTTT. This chain joins TRBV28 and TRBJ1-3; D remains unclear. CDR1 is MDHEN and CDR2 is SYDVKM in the germline V gene. V was clipped by 3 bases and J by 0 bases, with 6 bases between them. This CDR3 has 14 residues.

The CDR3 sequence: CASSFGADTEAFF. The CDR3 DNA is TGTGCCAGCAGTTTTGGGGCAGACACTGAAGCTTTCTTT. This chain uses TRBV12-3 or TRBV12-4 with TRBJ1-1, with a possible D match to TRBD1 (5 bases). The length of the CDR3 is 13 residues. Trimming removed 3 bases from V and 3 bases from J, with 8 bases in between.

The rearrangement uses TRBV30 and TRBJ2-1, with TRBD2 as a possible D gene (5 bases). The CDR3 sequence is 11 residues long. Trimming stripped 5 bases from V and 9 bases from J, with 11 bases between. Per the germline V gene, CDR1 is GTSNPN and CDR2 is SVGIG (reference sequence). CDR3 DNA: TGTGCCTGGGATAGCGCCTCTGAGCAGTTCTTC. Translated: CAWDSASEQFF.

This chain joins TRBV3-1 (or the pseudogene TRBV3-2) and TRBJ2-3; 8 bases line up with TRBD2. Germline CDR1 is LGHDT and CDR2 is YNNKEL (reference sequence). The CDR3 loop spans 14 amino acids. The V gene end was trimmed by 2 bases and the J gene end by 5 bases; junction bases not matched to a gene: 3. The chain's CDR3 is CASSQTSGLDTQYF. In DNA, the CDR3 is TGTGCCAGCAGCCAAACTAGCGGACTAGATACGCAGTATTTT.

The V call is TRBV7-3, the J call TRBJ2-1, with unresolved D. V gave up 5 bases and J gave up 0 bases, with 11 bases separating them. CDR1 is SGHTA and CDR2 is FQGTGA in the germline V gene. The CDR3 has 15 amino acids. CDR3 amino acids: CASSPTPRSYNEQFF. The CDR3 nucleotides are TGTGCCAGCAGCCCGACTCCCCGCTCCTACAATGAGCAGTTCTTC.